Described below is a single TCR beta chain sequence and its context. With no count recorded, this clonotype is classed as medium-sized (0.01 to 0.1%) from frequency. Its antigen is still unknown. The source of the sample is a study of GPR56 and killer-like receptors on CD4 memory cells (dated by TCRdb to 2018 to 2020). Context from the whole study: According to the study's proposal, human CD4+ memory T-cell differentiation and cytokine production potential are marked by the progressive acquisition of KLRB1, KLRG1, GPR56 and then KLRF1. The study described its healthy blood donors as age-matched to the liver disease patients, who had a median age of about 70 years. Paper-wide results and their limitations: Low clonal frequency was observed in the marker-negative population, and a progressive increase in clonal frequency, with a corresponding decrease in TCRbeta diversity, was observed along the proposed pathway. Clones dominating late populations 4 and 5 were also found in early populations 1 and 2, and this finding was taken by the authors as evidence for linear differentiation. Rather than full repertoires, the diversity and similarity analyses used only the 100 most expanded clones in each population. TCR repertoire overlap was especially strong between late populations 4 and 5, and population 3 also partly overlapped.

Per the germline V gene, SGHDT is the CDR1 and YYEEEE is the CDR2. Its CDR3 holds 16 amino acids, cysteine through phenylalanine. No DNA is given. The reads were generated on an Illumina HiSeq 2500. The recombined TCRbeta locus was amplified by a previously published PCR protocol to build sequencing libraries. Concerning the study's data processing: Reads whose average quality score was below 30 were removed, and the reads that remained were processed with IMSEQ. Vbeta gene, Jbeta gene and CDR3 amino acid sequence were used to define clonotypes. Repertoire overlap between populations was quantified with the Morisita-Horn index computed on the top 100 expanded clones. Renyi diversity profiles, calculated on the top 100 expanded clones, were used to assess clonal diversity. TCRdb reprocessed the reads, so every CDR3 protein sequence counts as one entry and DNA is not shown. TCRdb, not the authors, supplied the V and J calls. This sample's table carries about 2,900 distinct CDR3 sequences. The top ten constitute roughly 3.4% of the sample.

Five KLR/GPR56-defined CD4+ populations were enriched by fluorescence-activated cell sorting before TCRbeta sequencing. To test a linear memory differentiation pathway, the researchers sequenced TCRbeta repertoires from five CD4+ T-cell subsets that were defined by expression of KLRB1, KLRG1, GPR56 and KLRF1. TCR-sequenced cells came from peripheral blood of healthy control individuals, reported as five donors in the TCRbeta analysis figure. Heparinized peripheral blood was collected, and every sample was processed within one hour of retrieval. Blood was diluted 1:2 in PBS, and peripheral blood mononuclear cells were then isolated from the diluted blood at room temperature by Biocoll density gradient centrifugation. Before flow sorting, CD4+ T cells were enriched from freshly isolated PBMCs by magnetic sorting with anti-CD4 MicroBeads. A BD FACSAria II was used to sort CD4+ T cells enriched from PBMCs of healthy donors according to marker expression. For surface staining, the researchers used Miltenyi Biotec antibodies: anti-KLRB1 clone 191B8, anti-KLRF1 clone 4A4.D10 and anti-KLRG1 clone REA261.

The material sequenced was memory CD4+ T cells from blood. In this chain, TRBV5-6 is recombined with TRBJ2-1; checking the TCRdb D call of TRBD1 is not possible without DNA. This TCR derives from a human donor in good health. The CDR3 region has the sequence CASSPRLDRGGNEQFF.